Below are 16 T cell receptor beta chains sequenced from a single sample in a study of CD4 T cells in relation to SARS-CoV-2 and coronaviruses. Assay: immunoSEQ multiplex PCR; the TCRdb copy retains only in-frame clones and omits some. The sample has 31,000 or so clones, about two thirds seen once; the top ten hold roughly an eighth. CD4+ T cells from unexposed donors were obtained before the COVID-19 pandemic (2011-2018). CD4+ T cells were isolated from the cells after 10 days of culture. No antigens are known for them. The sample comprised CD4+ T cells from PBMCs, cultured in vitro. These receptors all stem from a human donor in good health.

This clone has a single count. The chain recombines TRBV7-9 with TRBJ1-2; D is perhaps TRBD1 (6 bases). Trimming shortened V by 5 bases and J by 2 bases, and 15 bases separated the two germline ends. The CDR3 has 15 amino acids. CDR1 is SEHNR and CDR2 is FQNEAQ in the germline V gene (reference sequence). DNA of the CDR3: TGTGCCAGCAGCGATTCGGACAGACTGAACTATGGCTACACCTTC. This translates into CASSDSDRLNYGYTF.

This chain links TRBV5-1 with TRBJ2-3; 8 bases map to TRBD2. The CDR3 sequence is 15 residues long. Germline V lookup: CDR1 SGHRS, CDR2 YFSETQ. The J segment lost 2 bases and the V segment lost 6 bases, leaving 8 bases of the junction unmatched. The CDR3: CASTPTSEYTDTQYF. The CDR3 DNA is TGCGCCAGCACCCCGACTAGCGAGTACACAGATACGCAGTATTTT.

This chain connects TRBV28 to TRBJ1-4; weak D call: TRBD1 (5 bases). Per the germline V gene, CDR1 is MDHEN and CDR2 is SYDVKM. This CDR3 is built from 14 residues. Trimming cost V 0 bases and J 8 bases, with 10 bases left between them. CDR3: CASSLWAGREKLFF. Here the CDR3 DNA reads TGTGCCAGCAGTTTATGGGCAGGGAGGGAAAAACTGTTTTTT.

The chain couples TRBV5-5 to TRBJ1-1; perhaps TRBD1 as D (5 bases). Germline loops: CDR1 SGHKS, CDR2 YYEKEE (reference sequence). There are 16 residues in the CDR3. V shed 1 base and J shed 7 bases, with 20 bases lying between them. The CDR3 loop reads CASSLYFLAQGVEAFF. The CDR3 DNA sequence: TGTGCCAGCAGCTTGTACTTCTTGGCTCAGGGAGTTGAAGCTTTCTTT. Full variable domain (remainder filled in from reference TRBV5-5 and TRBJ1-1): DAGVTQSPTHLIKTRGQQVTLRCSPISGHKSVSWYQQVLGQGPQFIFQYYEKEERGRGNFPDRFSARQFPNYSSELNVNALLLGDSALYLCASSLYFLAQGVEAFFGQGTRLTVV.

This CDR3 is CAISETPGTGGNSPLHF. Here the CDR3 DNA reads TGTGCCATCAGTGAAACGCCAGGGACAGGGGGGAATTCACCCCTCCACTTT. The chain links TRBV10-3 to TRBJ1-6; 11 positions agree with TRBD1. Unmatched junction bases numbered 8, after V lost 3 bases and J lost 7 bases. This CDR3 is 17 amino acids long. Germline values: CDR1 ENHRY, CDR2 SYGVKD.

This clone was found a few times. The V and J genes are TRBV6-6 and TRBJ2-3, with D perhaps matching TRBD1 or TRBD2 (7 bases each). The CDR3 has 13 amino acids. Germline loops: CDR1 MNHNY, CDR2 SVGAGI (reference sequence). Here the CDR3 reads CVGRGGGGDTQYF. For the CDR3, the DNA is TGTGTCGGCAGGGGGGGAGGGGGAGATACGCAGTATTTT.

This rearrangement joins TRBV29-1 to TRBJ2-7, with 8 nucleotides matching TRBD2. After removal of 7 bases from V and 4 bases from J, the junction contained 9 bases not matched to a gene. This CDR3 region has 13 residues. Looked up from germline, CDR1 is SQVTM and CDR2 is ANQGSEA. The CDR3 sequence is CSARLASGYEQYF. The CDR3 DNA follows: TGCAGCGCCCGACTAGCGTCAGGTTACGAGCAGTACTTC.

The gene calls are TRBV13 and TRBJ2-7; 10 nucleotides align to TRBD1. Germline CDR1 is PRHDT and CDR2 is FYEKMQ (reference sequence). After removal of 2 bases from V and 4 bases from J, the junction contained 2 bases not matched to a gene. This CDR3 comprises 14 residues. The CDR3 loop reads CASSLPGQGYEQYF. The CDR3 coding sequence is TGTGCCAGCAGCTTACCGGGACAGGGGTACGAGCAGTACTTC.

This chain connects TRBV19 to TRBJ2-5; 7 nucleotides agree with TRBD1. V dropped 1 base and J dropped 2; count of bases not matched to a gene: 4. CDR1 and CDR2 from the germline V gene are LNHDA and SQIVND (reference sequence). The CDR3 totals 15 residues. CDR3 nucleotide sequence: TGTGCCAGTAGTATAGCGGTCAGGGGGCAAGAGACCCAGTACTTC. As protein: CASSIAVRGQETQYF.

This clone showed up just once. The V and J genes are TRBV11-2 and TRBJ2-4; D possibly corresponds to TRBD1 (5 bases). The CDR3 sequence is 18 residues long. CDR1 and CDR2 from the germline V gene are SGHAT and FQNNGV. V lost 2 bases and J 3 bases, leaving 20 bases between the germline ends. CDR3 protein: CASSLPRGWNGDKNIQYF. DNA of the CDR3: TGTGCCAGCAGCTTACCTAGGGGTTGGAACGGAGACAAAAACATTCAGTACTTC. Full variable domain (rest looked up from reference TRBV11-2 and TRBJ2-4): EAGVAQSPRYKIIEKRQSVAFWCNPISGHATLYWYQQILGQGPKLLIQFQNNGVVDDSQLPKDRFSAERLKGVDSTLKIQPAKLEDSAVYLCASSLPRGWNGDKNIQYFGAGTRLSVL.

This clone was counted once. J is TRBJ1-2 and V is TRBV12-3 or TRBV12-4, with D possibly TRBD1 on 6 matching bases. Trimming pared 5 bases from V and 4 bases from J, leaving 11 bases between. The CDR3 has 13 amino acids. In nucleotides, the CDR3 is TGTGCCAGCAGTCAAGGACAGATCTATGGCTACACCTTC. Protein product: CASSQGQIYGYTF.

A few counts support this clone. The chain is built from TRBV2 and TRBJ1-4, with 8 bases identical to TRBD1. The junction had 6 bases not matched to a gene; V was cut back by 6 bases and J by 0 bases. The CDR3 length is 16 residues. CDR1 and CDR2 (germline): SNHLY, FYNNEI. CDR3 nucleotides: TGTGCCAGCAGCTCTGACAGGGGTGCAACTAATGAAAAACTGTTTTTT. Protein product: CASSSDRGATNEKLFF.

The chain combines TRBV10-3 with TRBJ1-2; D not resolved. The CDR3 sequence is 14 residues long. Deletions cut 10 bases from V and 4 bases from J, with 19 bases between. Germline V lookup: CDR1 ENHRY, CDR2 SYGVKD. DNA of the CDR3: TGTGCCACCATCGCCCAGACTTCCTCCTATGGCTACACCTTC. It codes for CATIAQTSSYGYTF.

The V and J genes are TRBV27 and TRBJ1-2; TRBD1 agrees at 10 bases. This CDR3 region has 14 residues. The germline CDR1 and CDR2 sequences are MNHEY and SMNVEV (reference sequence). The V and J ends lost 5 bases and 8 bases, in that order; junction bases with no gene match: 8. The CDR3 DNA follows: TGTGCCAGCAGTACAAGACAGGGGGCGGGGGGCTACACCTTC. Protein sequence: CASSTRQGAGGYTF.

Concerning this clone itself: At one end, the junction sequence differs from germline, possibly due to a read error. V gene TRBV7-6 combines with J gene TRBJ2-1; TRBD2 aligns across 11 bases. Germline CDR1 is SGHVS and CDR2 is FNYEAQ. The length of the CDR3 is 16 residues. CDR3 region: CASSLVVAGGYNEQFF. The CDR3 nucleotides read TGTGCCAGCAGTTTAGTGGTAGCGGGAGGGTACAATGAGCAGTTCTTC.

The chain joins TRBV11-3 to TRBJ2-1, with 7 bases aligning to TRBD2. The ends lost 4 bases at V and 5 bases at J; junction bases unmatched: 14. The CDR3 covers 17 residues. Germline CDR1 and CDR2: SGHNT and YENEEA. The CDR3 sequence is CASSSSRGLGENNEQFF. The CDR3 DNA reads as TGTGCCAGCAGCTCAAGTAGAGGACTAGGAGAAAACAATGAGCAGTTCTTC.